This section outlines one TCR beta chain sequence together with its context. This record belongs to a study of blood T cell repertoires in COVID-19. Study context: Sources were T cells, B-cell-depleted T cells, or PBMCs; the material itself was cDNA or gDNA.

Trimming removed 4 bases from V and 2 bases from J; junction bases left unmatched: 10. This CDR3 has 19 amino acids. CDR1 SGHRS and CDR2 YFSETQ come from the germline V gene. Per the study methods: The authors estimated nucleated cell counts from reference gene primer amplification. Sequencing used immunoSEQ multiplex PCR; TCRdb keeps in-frame clones, though not all of them. Clone size and V and J calls were adopted from that table, with D and trimming inferred from the DNA. This repertoire shows around 300,000 clones, 85% to 90% found once; its top ten account for 3.5% to 4.5%. The age range of participants was about 18 to 90 years, with residence in about two dozen US areas. In assigning cohorts, the study relied on participant-reported clinical history.

The TCR was taken from a woman younger than 35 with acute COVID-19. The sample was PBMCs or T cells enriched from blood (not recorded which). The V call is TRBV5-1, the J call TRBJ2-2; 14 bases are a match to TRBD2. The DNA of the CDR3 is TGCGCCAGCAGCGTACAGGGACTAGCGGGAGAAGTTAACACCGGGGAGCTGTTTTTT. It specifies CASSVQGLAGEVNTGELFF.